Presented here are 19 T cell receptor beta chains from one specimen sequenced in a study of blood T cell repertoires in COVID-19. Here immunoSEQ multiplex PCR was the method, and the copy in TCRdb shows in-frame clones only, minus some. The sample records 260,000 or so clones, 88% being singletons. Sequencing was done on a sample of peripheral blood. These receptor sequences come from a human donor in a cohort sampled during active COVID-19.

This clone was seen only a few times. The chain joins TRBV4-2 to TRBJ1-1; possible D gene TRBD1, 6 bases. Trimming shortened V by 4 bases and J by 4 bases, and 19 bases separated the two germline ends. Germline CDR1 reads LGHNA; CDR2 reads YNFKEQ. CDR3 length: 16 residues. CDR3 DNA: TGTGCCAGCAGCCCGTGGGTAAAGGGGGAGGGCACTGAAGCTTTCTTT. This translates into CASSPWVKGEGTEAFF.

This chain links TRBV5-4 with TRBJ2-7; TRBD2 might be the D (6 bases). The germline V gene has CDR1 SGHNT and CDR2 YYREEE (reference sequence). CDR3 size: 13 residues. Deletions cut 9 bases from V and 3 bases from J, with 16 bases between. In DNA form, the CDR3 reads TGTGCCACCCTTAATGGGGGGAGCTACGAGCAGTACTTC. It is translated as CATLNGGSYEQYF.

V usage is TRBV9 and J usage is TRBJ2-1, with unresolved D. This CDR3 has 13 residues. Trimming removed 0 bases at V and 6 bases at J, with 7 bases between. The germline gives CDR1 SGDLS, CDR2 YYNGEE. The CDR3 here is CASSVAPPNEQFF. The CDR3 bases are TGTGCCAGCAGCGTAGCCCCTCCCAATGAGCAGTTCTTC.

The V gene is TRBV7-7, the J gene TRBJ2-7; TRBD1 aligns across 10 bases. Germline V lookup: CDR1 SSHAT, CDR2 FNYEAQ (reference sequence). V was pared by 5 bases and J by 6 bases, with 19 bases of the junction left unmatched. This CDR3 spans 18 amino acids. The DNA for the CDR3 is TGTGCCAGCAGCCTGGGTCGGGGAGGGACAGGGGTCTTAGGCGAGCAGTACTTC. Protein product: CASSLGRGGTGVLGEQYF.

The chain uses TRBV9 and TRBJ2-3; 8 bases align to TRBD2. In germline, CDR1 is SGDLS, CDR2 YYNGEE. This CDR3 has 16 amino acids. The V gene end was trimmed by 0 bases and the J gene end by 4 bases; junction bases not matched to a gene: 7. In nucleotides, the CDR3 is TGTGCCAGCAGCGTAGTGGACGGGGGGGCGTCAGATACGCAGTATTTT. Encoded protein: CASSVVDGGASDTQYF.

The table lists this clone with a few counts. This chain joins TRBV12-2 and TRBJ2-7; the DNA was not used to check the table's D call, TRBD2. TRBV12-2 is classified as a pseudogene. This CDR3 contains 15 residues. CDR3 in amino acids: CASRRRFGGSFEQYF. In nucleotides, the CDR3 is TGTGCAAGTCGGCGAAGATTCGGGGGGTCCTTCGAGCAGTACTTC.

This clone was recorded a few times. The chain couples TRBV7-3 to TRBJ2-7; TRBD1 matches 8 bases. Germline V gives CDR1 SGHTA, CDR2 FQGTGA. CDR3 length equals 13 residues. Unmatched junction bases numbered 6, after V lost 5 bases and J lost 6 bases. The CDR3: CASSQDRGSEQYF. In DNA form, the CDR3 reads TGTGCCAGCAGCCAAGACAGGGGCAGCGAGCAGTACTTC.

V is TRBV29-1 and J is TRBJ2-7; TRBD1 matches at 9 bases. V shed 4 bases, J shed 2 bases, and the junction held 3 bases outside the gene matches. CDR3 length: 13 amino acids. CDR1 and CDR2 from the germline V gene are SQVTM and ANQGSEA. The CDR3 DNA follows: TGCAGCGTTGCTAGGACAGGGGCCTACGAGCAGTACTTC. Protein: CSVARTGAYEQYF.

This chain links TRBV5-1 with TRBJ1-4, with 7 bases identical to TRBD1. This CDR3 is 13 amino acids long. Germline CDR1 is SGHRS and CDR2 is YFSETQ. V was pared by 5 bases and J by 7 bases, with 5 bases of the junction left unmatched. Here the CDR3 DNA reads TGCGCCAGCAGTTACGACAGGGTTGAAAAACTGTTTTTT. Its protein product is CASSYDRVEKLFF.

The rearrangement joins TRBV4-2 to TRBJ2-7; tentative D call: TRBD2 (5 bases). V was clipped by 1 base and J by 2 bases, with 15 bases between them. Germline V lookup: CDR1 LGHNA, CDR2 YNFKEQ. This CDR3 has 16 amino acids. CDR3 DNA: TGTGCCAGCAGCCAAGCCGGGGTCGGGATCACCTACGAGCAGTACTTC. It yields the protein CASSQAGVGITYEQYF.

The V and J genes are TRBV7-2 and TRBJ1-6; TRBD1 matches 9 bases. This CDR3 is built from 14 residues. The junction had 6 bases not matched to a gene; V was cut back by 6 bases and J by 9 bases. In germline, CDR1 is SGHTA, CDR2 FQGNSA. CDR3 region: CASRGQGVGSPLHF. The CDR3, as DNA: TGTGCCAGCAGGGGACAGGGAGTAGGTTCACCCCTCCACTTT.

This clone was found once. V gene TRBV11-3 combines with J gene TRBJ2-5, with a weak D call TRBD1 (5 bases). This CDR3 is built from 15 residues. Looked up from germline, CDR1 is SGHNT and CDR2 is YENEEA. V was pared by 1 base and J by 5 bases, with 14 bases between. The CDR3 DNA follows: TGTGCCAGCAGCTTAGGGGGCACCCGGTCCGAGACCCAGTACTTC. Translated: CASSLGGTRSETQYF.

The rearrangement links TRBV19 to TRBJ2-7, with 7 nucleotides matching TRBD1. J was trimmed by 3 bases and V by 1 base; bases with no gene match: 6. Germline V gene sequence: CDR1 LNHDA, CDR2 SQIVND (reference sequence). This CDR3 contains 15 residues. The CDR3 nucleotides are TGTGCCAGTAGTATAGGGGGACAGCTATTCTACGAGCAGTACTTC. It codes for CASSIGGQLFYEQYF.

The chain couples TRBV10-1 to TRBJ1-3; the match to TRBD1 covers 10 bases. CDR3 length: 15 amino acids. Germline V gene sequence: CDR1 WNHNN, CDR2 SYGVQD (reference sequence). V shed 3 bases, J shed 7 bases, and the junction held 6 bases outside the gene matches. CDR3 nucleotide sequence: TGCGCCAGCAGTGACGGGACAGGGGTTGGCAACACCATATATTTT. Translating gives CASSDGTGVGNTIYF.

The chain carries TRBV9 and TRBJ1-2; 8 bases match TRBD1. The germline CDR1 and CDR2 sequences are SGDLS and YYNGEE. The CDR3 is 15 residues long. V was pared by 4 bases and J by 2 bases, with 7 bases of the junction left unmatched. The CDR3 DNA sequence: TGTGCCAGCAGCCAAAGGACAGGGAGGAACTATGGCTACACCTTC. Amino acid sequence: CASSQRTGRNYGYTF.

The chain recombines TRBV13 with TRBJ2-7; TRBD2 agrees at 15 bases. This CDR3 region has 19 residues. The germline V gene has CDR1 PRHDT and CDR2 FYEKMQ (reference sequence). J gave up 2 bases and V 3 bases, and 11 bases lay outside the gene matches. The CDR3, as DNA: TGTGCCAGCAGCTTTAGGACTAGCGGGAGGGCCAGACTACCCTACGAGCAGTACTTC. Translation gives CASSFRTSGRARLPYEQYF.

The chain employs TRBV7-2 and TRBJ2-2; 7 nucleotides line up with TRBD2. Germline CDR1 and CDR2: SGHTA and FQGNSA. This CDR3 spans 16 amino acids. The J segment lost 2 bases and the V segment lost 5 bases, leaving 8 bases of the junction unmatched. This chain's CDR3 is CASSPRLALNTGELFF. The CDR3 DNA reads as TGTGCCAGCAGCCCGAGACTAGCACTCAACACCGGGGAGCTGTTTTTT.

The chain recombines TRBV6-5 with TRBJ1-3, with D perhaps TRBD1 (6 bases). Trimming cost V 0 bases and J 4 bases, with 13 bases left between them. Per germline, CDR1 MNHEY and CDR2 SVGAGI. This CDR3 is built from 16 residues. The CDR3 nucleotides are TGTGCCAGCAGTTACTCTTTCAGGGGTCACGGAAACACCATATATTTT. This sequence encodes CASSYSFRGHGNTIYF.

V is TRBV4-2 and J is TRBJ2-7, with 9 bases fitting TRBD2. Losses at the gene ends were 0 bases for V and 2 bases for J; bases not matched to a gene: 2. Germline values: CDR1 LGHNA, CDR2 YNFKEQ. This CDR3 contains 15 residues. The CDR3 nucleotides are TGTGCCAGCAGCCAAGATGCTAGCGGGGCCTACGAGCAGTACTTC. Its translation: CASSQDASGAYEQYF.